Below, 25 T cell receptor beta chains from the same sample are listed, as sequenced in a study of T cells after yellow fever vaccination. TCRdb reprocessed the 5' RACE reads with MiXCR, giving one entry per CDR3 protein. The data show around 350,000 distinct CDR3 sequences, over 5% seen once. The input for sequencing was PBMCs, taken 5 days after the yellow fever booster vaccination. Receptor source: a man under 40 who received the YFV17D yellow fever vaccine.

J is TRBJ2-5 and V is TRBV24-1; 11 bases match TRBD2. CDR1 and CDR2 from the germline V gene are KGHDR and SFDVKD. The J segment lost 5 bases and the V segment lost 2 bases, leaving 6 bases of the junction unmatched. CDR3 length equals 16 residues. In nucleotides, the CDR3 is TGTGCCACCAGTGATTCCGGAACTAGCGGGGGCGAGACCCAGTACTTC. Its protein product is CATSDSGTSGGETQYF.

This clonotype has a handful of counts. The chain links TRBV5-4 to TRBJ2-1; D is uncertain. V was pared by 2 bases and J by 10 bases, with 10 bases between. The CDR3 has 12 residues. Germline assignment: CDR1 SGHNT and CDR2 YYREEE (reference sequence). CDR3 sequence: CASSLDPEEQFF. The CDR3 DNA reads as TGTGCCAGCAGCTTAGACCCGGAGGAGCAGTTCTTC.

The chain has TRBV15 and TRBJ2-1; a possible D gene is TRBD2 (5 bases). CDR1 and CDR2 (germline): LNHNV, YYDKDF (reference sequence). CDR3 length equals 13 residues. The germline V and J ends were trimmed by 3 bases and 3 bases, with 6 bases remaining between them. The CDR3 DNA reads TGTGCCACCAGCAGCGGGGTCTACAATGAGCAGTTCTTC. This sequence encodes CATSSGVYNEQFF.

The chain has TRBV4-3 and TRBJ1-4; no clear D. Trimming left V 0 bases short and J 6 bases short, with 20 bases between. Germline CDR1 LGHNA, CDR2 YSLEER. The CDR3 is made up of 18 amino acids. The DNA for the CDR3 is TGCGCCAGCAGCCAAGACGGCCTTTTTGGCCGACAAGATGAAAAACTGTTTTTT. Its protein product is CASSQDGLFGRQDEKLFF.

This clonotype appeared a few times. The V gene is TRBV6-5, the J gene TRBJ2-5, with D uncertain. V was shortened by 0 bases and J by 5 bases, with 13 bases between the two germline ends. Germline-derived CDR1 and CDR2 are MNHEY and SVGAGI. There are 15 residues in the CDR3. CDR3 sequence: CASSYSIRLGETQYF. In DNA, the CDR3 is TGTGCCAGCAGTTACTCGATACGTCTCGGGGAGACCCAGTACTTC.

This clonotype turned up a few times. This chain uses TRBV20-1 with TRBJ2-1; the match to TRBD2 covers 8 bases. The CDR3 is 13 residues long. In germline, CDR1 is DFQATT, CDR2 SNEGSKA (reference sequence). V lost 7 bases, J lost 8 bases, and 10 bases stayed unmatched. DNA of the CDR3: TGCAGTGATCACGGGAGGGGTCCGGATGAGCAGTTCTTC. Its protein is CSDHGRGPDEQFF.

The rearrangement uses TRBV20-1 and TRBJ2-5, with D perhaps matching TRBD1 (6 bases). V was shortened by 0 bases and J by 4 bases, with 12 bases between the two germline ends. Germline V lookup: CDR1 DFQATT, CDR2 SNEGSKA (reference sequence). CDR3 size: 14 residues. DNA of the CDR3: TGCAGTGCTAGAGATCGGCTAGGGGGAGAGACCCAGTACTTC. Residues: CSARDRLGGETQYF.

V gene TRBV29-1 combines with J gene TRBJ2-7; 10 nucleotides align to TRBD1. CDR3 length: 14 amino acids. Germline V gene lookup returns CDR1 SQVTM and CDR2 ANQGSEA. V lost 7 bases, J lost 7 bases, and 13 bases stayed unmatched. DNA for the CDR3: TGCAGCGCGCAAACCGACAGGGGGCGATGGGAGCAGTACTTC. This gives the protein CSAQTDRGRWEQYF.

This rearrangement joins TRBV29-1 to TRBJ2-7, with TRBD1 as a possible D gene (7 bases). The V end lost 7 bases, the J end lost 3 bases, and 16 bases lay between the germline ends. This CDR3 contains 13 residues. Germline CDR1 SQVTM, CDR2 ANQGSEA. In nucleotides, the CDR3 is TGCAGCGCCCGGGGACAGACTAGCTACGAGCAGTACTTC. This translates into CSARGQTSYEQYF.

Only a few counts were recorded for this clonotype. The chain couples TRBV1 to TRBJ2-5; the table's TRBD1 call for D was not verified on the DNA. TRBV1 is assigned pseudogene status. The CDR3 runs to 14 residues. The CDR3 here is CTSRLYRFLSTQYF. CDR3 sequence (DNA): TGCACCAGCCGCTTATACAGGTTCCTGTCGACCCAGTACTTC.

V gene TRBV5-1 combines with J gene TRBJ2-5, with TRBD1 as a possible D gene (6 bases). The V gene's germline CDR1 is SGHRS and CDR2 YFSETQ. CDR3 length: 12 amino acids. V was clipped by 4 bases and J by 2 bases, with 6 bases between them. Here the CDR3 reads CASSDRQETQYF. The CDR3 bases are TGCGCCAGCAGCGACAGGCAAGAGACCCAGTACTTC.

The table lists this clonotype with a few counts. The V call is TRBV3-1, the J call TRBJ1-1; weak D call: TRBD1 (5 bases). Germline CDR1 reads LGHDT; CDR2 reads YNNKEL (reference sequence). The V end was cut by 4 bases, the J end by 6 bases, with 12 bases between. CDR3 size: 13 residues. This chain's CDR3 is CASSRGQNAEAFF. Here the CDR3 DNA reads TGTGCCAGCAGCCGAGGACAAAATGCTGAAGCTTTCTTT.

This clonotype appeared many times. The chain employs TRBV5-1 and TRBJ2-7; D ambiguous. The CDR3 extends over 13 amino acids. Germline lookup yields CDR1 SGHRS and CDR2 YFSETQ. The ends were cut back, 3 bases at V and 3 bases at J, with 10 bases in the middle. Written as DNA, the CDR3 is TGCGCCAGCAGCTCTGACACTAACTACGAGCAGTACTTC. Its protein product is CASSSDTNYEQYF. The full variable domain, completed using reference TRBV5-1 and TRBJ2-7, is KAGVTQTPRYLIKTRGQQVTLSCSPISGHRSVSWYQQTPGQGLQFLFEYFSETQRNKGNFPGRFSGRQFSNSRSEMNVSTLELGDSALYLCASSSDTNYEQYFGPGTRLTVT.

This chain uses TRBV3-1 with TRBJ2-3, with D unresolved. The germline CDR1 and CDR2 sequences are LGHDT and YNNKEL (reference sequence). Trimming removed 1 base at V and 2 bases at J, with 13 bases between. The CDR3 extends over 16 amino acids. The DNA for the CDR3 is TGTGCCAGCAGCCAAGTCCAAGGAAGTCTCACAGATACGCAGTATTTT. Encoded protein: CASSQVQGSLTDTQYF.

Comments on this clonotype: At one end the junction does not follow the germline gene, possibly because of a read error. CDR3 protein: CSASAPTDRQYF. In DNA form, the CDR3 reads TGCAGTGCTAGTGCCCCGACAGATAGGCAGTATTTT. The chain has TRBV20-1 and TRBJ2-3; D might be TRBD1 (5 bases). The CDR3 is 12 residues long. Germline lookup yields CDR1 DFQATT and CDR2 SNEGSKA (reference sequence).

The chain employs TRBV30 and TRBJ2-3; 7 bases agree with TRBD2. Trimming cost V 3 bases and J 0 bases; bases outside gene matches: 3. The CDR3 runs to 14 residues. Germline CDR1 GTSNPN, CDR2 SVGIG (reference sequence). This CDR3 is CAWRREISTDTQYF. The DNA of the CDR3 is TGTGCCTGGAGGCGGGAGATTAGCACAGATACGCAGTATTTT.

Here the CDR3 reads CASSESGVSPKEQYF. As DNA, the CDR3 is TGTGCCAGCAGTGAATCGGGGGTTAGCCCCAAGGAGCAGTACTTC. This chain links TRBV25-1 with TRBJ2-7; D is possibly TRBD2 (6 bases). Per the germline V gene, CDR1 is MGHDK and CDR2 is SYGVNS. Trimming took off 1 base at V and 7 bases at J, with 17 bases between the two ends. The CDR3 spans 15 residues.

This clonotype occurred many times. V is TRBV5-1 and J is TRBJ1-5, with 10 bases matching TRBD1. CDR1 and CDR2 (germline): SGHRS, YFSETQ. J gave up 3 bases and V 3 bases, and 3 bases lay outside the gene matches. This CDR3 region has 15 residues. The CDR3: CASSSGTGANQPQHF. The CDR3 nucleotides are TGCGCCAGCAGCTCCGGGACAGGGGCCAATCAGCCCCAGCATTTT.

The genes are TRBV14 and TRBJ2-1; 7 positions agree with TRBD1. CDR1 is SGHDN and CDR2 is FVKESK in the germline V gene. V shed 4 bases, J shed 0 bases, and the junction held 6 bases outside the gene matches. The CDR3 sequence is 16 residues long. The CDR3 bases are TGTGCCAGCAGCCCTTACTACAGGGGCTCCTACAATGAGCAGTTCTTC. As protein: CASSPYYRGSYNEQFF.

This clonotype appeared a few times. The chain employs TRBV30 and TRBJ1-1; TRBD1 might be the D (6 bases). CDR1 GTSNPN and CDR2 SVGIG come from the germline V gene (reference sequence). The V end lost 0 bases, the J end lost 1 base, and 12 bases lay between the germline ends. The CDR3 covers 15 residues. The CDR3 is CAWSVGPGANTEAFF. The DNA for the CDR3 is TGTGCCTGGAGTGTAGGCCCGGGGGCGAACACTGAAGCTTTCTTT.

This clonotype has at least ten counts. With a much larger clone just one base away, this may be a read error. The J gene is TRBJ2-3, the V gene TRBV7-2; no definite D call. With 2 bases removed from V and 7 bases from J, the gap between germline ends came to 4 bases. Germline lookup yields CDR1 SGHTA and CDR2 FQGNSA. The CDR3 is made up of 11 amino acids. Here the CDR3 reads CASSLTYTQYF. The CDR3 DNA reads as TGTGCCAGCAGCTTAACATATACGCAGTATTTT. The full variable domain, in which reference TRBV7-2 and TRBJ2-3 provide the parts outside the CDR3, is GAGVSQSPSNKVTEKGKDVELRCDPISGHTALYWYRQSLGQGLEFLIYFQGNSAPDKSGLPSDRFSAERTGGSVSTLTIQRTQQEDSAVYLCASSLTYTQYFGPGTRLTVL.

The table lists this clonotype with a few counts. This chain connects TRBV11-2 to TRBJ2-1; D is uncertain. The CDR3 length is 15 residues. From germline, CDR1 is SGHAT and CDR2 FQNNGV. V lost 0 bases and J lost 11, with 17 bases in between. Written as DNA, the CDR3 is TGTGCCAGCAGCTTAGACCTTGCGAGGCCAAACAAGCAGTTCTTC. Protein sequence: CASSLDLARPNKQFF.

In the case of this clonotype: Possible read error: a much larger clone is one base away. The chain's CDR3 is CSAGASESGEQFF. Here the CDR3 DNA reads TGCAGCGCTGGGGCCAGCGAGAGCGGCGAGCAGTTCTTC. The chain joins TRBV29-1 to TRBJ2-1, with D possibly being TRBD1 or TRBD2 (5 bases each). Trimming removed 7 bases at V and 10 bases at J, with 20 bases between. This CDR3 region has 13 residues. Germline V gene data show CDR1 as SQVTM and CDR2 as ANQGSEA.

V gene TRBV7-2 combines with J gene TRBJ2-7, with D unresolved. CDR1 is SGHTA and CDR2 is FQGNSA in the germline V gene. The CDR3 totals 14 residues. V was pared by 5 bases and J by 2 bases, with 13 bases between. The CDR3 nucleotides are TGTGCCAGCAGCCCCTCGGGCGGAACCTACGAGCAGTACTTC. Its translation is CASSPSGGTYEQYF.

This clonotype was counted a few times. The rearrangement links TRBV7-9 to TRBJ2-3; TRBD1 matches at 9 bases. Germline V gives CDR1 SEHNR, CDR2 FQNEAQ (reference sequence). V gave up 6 bases and J gave up 3 bases; unmatched junction bases: 10. CDR3 size: 16 residues. CDR3 region: CASRPDRGPWTDTQYF. The DNA for the CDR3 is TGTGCCAGCAGGCCGGACAGGGGCCCTTGGACAGATACGCAGTATTTT.